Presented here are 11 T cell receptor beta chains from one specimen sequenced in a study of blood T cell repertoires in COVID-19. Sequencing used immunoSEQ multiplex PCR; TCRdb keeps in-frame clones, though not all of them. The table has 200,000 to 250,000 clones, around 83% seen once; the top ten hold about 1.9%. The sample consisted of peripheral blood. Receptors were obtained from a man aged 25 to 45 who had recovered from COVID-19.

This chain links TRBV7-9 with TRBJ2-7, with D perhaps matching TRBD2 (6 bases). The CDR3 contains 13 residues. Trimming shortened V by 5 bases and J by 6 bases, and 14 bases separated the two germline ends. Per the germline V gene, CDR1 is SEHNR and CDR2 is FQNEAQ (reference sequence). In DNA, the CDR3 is TGTGCCAGCAGCGCCGGACTATCGGGCGAGCAGTACGTC. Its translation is CASSAGLSGEQYV.

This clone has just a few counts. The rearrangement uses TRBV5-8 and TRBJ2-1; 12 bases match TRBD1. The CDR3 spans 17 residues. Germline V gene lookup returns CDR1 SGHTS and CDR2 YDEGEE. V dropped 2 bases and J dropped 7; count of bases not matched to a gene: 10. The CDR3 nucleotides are TGTGCCAGCAGCTTTCGGACCGGGACAGGGGGCCGGAATGAGCAGTTCTTC. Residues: CASSFRTGTGGRNEQFF.

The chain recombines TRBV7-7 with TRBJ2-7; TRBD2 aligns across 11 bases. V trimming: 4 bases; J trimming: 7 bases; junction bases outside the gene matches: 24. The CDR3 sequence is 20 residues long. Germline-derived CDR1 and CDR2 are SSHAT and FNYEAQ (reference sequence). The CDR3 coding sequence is TGTGCCAGCAGCTACCCCCGGGACCGGGGGCTCTCTAGCGGGGGGAGGGAGCAGTACGTC. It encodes CASSYPRDRGLSSGGREQYV.

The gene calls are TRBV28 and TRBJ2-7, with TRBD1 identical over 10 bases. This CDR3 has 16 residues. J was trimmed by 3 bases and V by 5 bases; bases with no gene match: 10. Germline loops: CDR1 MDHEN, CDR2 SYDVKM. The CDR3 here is CASSGTGTGADYEQYV. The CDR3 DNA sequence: TGTGCCAGCAGTGGAACTGGGACAGGGGCCGACTACGAGCAGTACGTC.

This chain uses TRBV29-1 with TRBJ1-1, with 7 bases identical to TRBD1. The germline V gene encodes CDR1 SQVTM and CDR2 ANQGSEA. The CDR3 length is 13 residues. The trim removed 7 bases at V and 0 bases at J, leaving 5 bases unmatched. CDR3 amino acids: CSAVGQLNTEAFF. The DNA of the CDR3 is TGCAGCGCTGTGGGACAGCTGAACACTGAAGCTTTCTTT.

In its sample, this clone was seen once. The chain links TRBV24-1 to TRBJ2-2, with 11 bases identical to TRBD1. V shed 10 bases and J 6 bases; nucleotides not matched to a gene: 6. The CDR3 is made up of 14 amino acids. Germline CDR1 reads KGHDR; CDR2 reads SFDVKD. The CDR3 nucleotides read TGTGCCACGTCGGACAGGGGGCTTCCCGGGGAGCTGTTTTTT. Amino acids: CATSDRGLPGELFF.

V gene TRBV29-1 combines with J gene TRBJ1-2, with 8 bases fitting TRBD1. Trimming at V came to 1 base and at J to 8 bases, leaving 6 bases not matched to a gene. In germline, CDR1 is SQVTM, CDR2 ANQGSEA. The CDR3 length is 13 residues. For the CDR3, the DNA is TGCAGCGTTGAAGGCGACAGGGGTCTAGGCTACACCTTC. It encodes CSVEGDRGLGYTF.

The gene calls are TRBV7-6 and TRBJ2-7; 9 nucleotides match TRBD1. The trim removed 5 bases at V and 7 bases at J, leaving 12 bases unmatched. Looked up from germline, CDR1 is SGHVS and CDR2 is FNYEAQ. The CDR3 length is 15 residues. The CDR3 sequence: CASSPTPGQGTEQYF. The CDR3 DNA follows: TGTGCCAGCAGCCCAACCCCGGGACAGGGAACAGAGCAGTACTTC.

CDR3 sequence reads: CASRTGGSSQPQHF. The CDR3 coding sequence is TGTGCCAGCAGGACAGGGGGCTCCTCGCAGCCCCAGCATTTT. V usage is TRBV27 and J usage is TRBJ1-5, with 10 bases aligning to TRBD1. CDR1 and CDR2 from the germline V gene are MNHEY and SMNVEV (reference sequence). The CDR3 sequence is 14 residues long. The V and J ends lost 6 bases and 7 bases, in that order; junction bases with no gene match: 6.

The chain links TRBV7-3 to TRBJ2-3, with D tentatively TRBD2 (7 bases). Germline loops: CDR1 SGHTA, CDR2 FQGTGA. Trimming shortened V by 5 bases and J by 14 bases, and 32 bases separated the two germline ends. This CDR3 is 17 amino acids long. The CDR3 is CASSPTPAGAMRRGPYF. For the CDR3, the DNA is TGTGCCAGCAGCCCTACCCCCGCGGGGGCGATGAGAAGGGGTCCGTATTTT.

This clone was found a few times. The CDR3 region has the DNA TGTGCCAGCAGTGACTCGGTTGCCACTAGCACAGATACGCAGTATTTT. Translation: CASSDSVATSTDTQYF. The V gene is TRBV6-4, the J gene TRBJ2-3; D is undetermined. V was clipped by 0 bases and J by 0 bases, with 10 bases between them. Germline assignment: CDR1 MRHNA and CDR2 SNTAGT. CDR3 length equals 16 residues.